The rows below give T cell receptor beta chains drawn from one sample of a study of human T cells and chemical hapten exposure. TCRdb redid the calling of the RACE reads with MiXCR, one entry per CDR3 protein. The sample lists tens of thousands of distinct CDR3 sequences, about an eighth occurring once. This sample comprised whole blood, obtained in connection with sensitization to the hapten diphenylcyclopropenone (DPC). Source of these receptors: a man aged 30-40 years with alopecia areata. Some clones in this sample may be carry-over from other donors' samples. The CDR3 runs from the conserved cysteine through the conserved F or W. The order of the fields is clone size, V gene, J gene, D gene, CDR3 length, CDR3 protein, CDR3 DNA. A D gene is named only where the DNA matches it firmly. Part of the rows lack a size; the others show once, few, many or a class for expanded clones.

NA,TRBV3-1,TRBJ2-7,NA,16,CASSQGRTHGAYEQYF,TGTGCCAGCAGCCAAGGGAGGACACACGGAGCCTACGAGCAGTACTTC
many,TRBV2,TRBJ1-2,NA,18,CASSVPGASADFGGGYTF,TGTGCCAGCAGTGTACCCGGCGCCAGTGCCGATTTCGGAGGTGGCTACACCTTC
NA,TRBV12-3/TRBV12-4,TRBJ1-5,TRBD1,14,CASRGDSPNQPQHF,TGTGCCAGCAGGGGGGACAGCCCAAATCAGCCCCAGCATTTT
NA,TRBV12-3/TRBV12-4,TRBJ2-1,NA,12,CASSSLGRRQFF,TGTGCCAGCAGTTCACTCGGGCGCAGGCAGTTCTTC
many,TRBV3-1,TRBJ2-6,NA,18,CASSPPDKLNSGANVLTF,TGTGCCAGCAGCCCGCCGGACAAACTCAACTCTGGGGCCAACGTCCTGACTTTC
many,TRBV11-2,TRBJ2-1,NA,12,CASSLQPPSRFF,TGTGCCAGCAGCCTACAACCCCCGTCCCGGTTCTTC
many,TRBV11-2,TRBJ1-1,TRBD1,15,CASSRGQGANTEAFF,TGTGCCAGCAGCAGAGGACAGGGGGCGAACACTGAAGCTTTCTTT
few,TRBV29-1,TRBJ2-3,TRBD1,16,CSVALQGALGTDTQYF,TGCAGCGTTGCCCTACAGGGGGCACTGGGCACAGATACGCAGTATTTT
NA,TRBV3-1,TRBJ1-1,TRBD1,12,CASQADRGKAFF,TGTGCCAGCCAAGCAGACAGGGGGAAAGCTTTCTTT
many,TRBV10-3,TRBJ2-3,TRBD1,15,CAISPGTGTADTQYF,TGTGCCATCAGCCCAGGGACAGGGACCGCAGATACGCAGTATTTT
many,TRBV6-2/TRBV6-3,TRBJ1-1,NA,17,CASSELRVGRDRTEAFF,TGTGCCAGCAGCGAACTACGCGTGGGCAGGGATCGCACTGAAGCTTTCTTT
few,TRBV5-1,TRBJ1-1,NA,14,CASSLWGEGTEAFF,TGCGCCAGCAGCTTATGGGGAGAGGGCACTGAAGCTTTCTTT
many,TRBV29-1,TRBJ2-3,NA,12,CSVRTDIDTQYF,TGCAGCGTCAGGACGGACATCGATACGCAGTATTTT
many,TRBV6-1,TRBJ1-5,TRBD1,15,CASSYDRGRNQPQHF,TGTGCCAGCAGTTACGACAGGGGCAGAAATCAGCCCCAGCATTTT
many,TRBV3-1,TRBJ2-1,NA,12,CASSPLSNEQFF,TGTGCCAGCAGCCCTCTGAGCAATGAGCAGTTCTTC
few,TRBV28,TRBJ2-3,NA,12,CASSPLGNTQYF,TGTGCCAGCAGTCCCCTCGGGAATACGCAGTATTTT
NA,TRBV3-1,TRBJ1-6,NA,14,CASSQEAVNSPLHF,TGTGCCAGCAGCCAAGAAGCGGTTAATTCACCCCTCCACTTT
many,TRBV4-2,TRBJ2-1,NA,14,CASSQRAGYNEQFF,TGTGCCAGCAGCCAAAGGGCGGGCTACAATGAGCAGTTCTTC
few,TRBV9,TRBJ2-2,NA,14,CASSVGGYPGELFF,TGTGCCAGCAGCGTAGGGGGATATCCCGGGGAGCTGTTTTTT
NA,TRBV12-3/TRBV12-4,TRBJ2-7,TRBD2,12,CASSSTSGGLYF,TGTGCCAGCAGTTCCACTAGCGGGGGCCTTTACTTC
few,TRBV5-1,TRBJ1-3,NA,16,CASSLAGRDYGNTIYF,TGCGCCAGCAGCTTGGCCGGCAGGGACTATGGAAACACCATATATTTT
NA,TRBV30,TRBJ1-1,NA,13,CAWSRVLSAEVFF,TGTGCCTGGAGTCGGGTCCTAAGCGCTGAAGTTTTCTTT
many,TRBV7-3,TRBJ2-6,TRBD1,17,CASSSDRGYSGANVLTF,TGTGCCAGCAGCTCCGACAGGGGGTACTCTGGGGCCAACGTCCTGACTTTC
many,TRBV3-1,TRBJ2-7,TRBD1,15,CASSQVDRGIYEQYF,TGTGCCAGCAGCCAAGTCGACAGGGGTATCTACGAGCAGTACTTC
many,TRBV7-6,TRBJ2-1,NA,17,CASSLAPRGKGYNEQFF,TGTGCCAGCAGCTTAGCGCCGCGGGGCAAGGGATACAATGAGCAGTTCTTC
NA,TRBV2,TRBJ2-3,NA,16,CASSELTTPSTDTQYF,TGTGCCAGCAGTGAATTGACTACACCTTCCACAGATACGCAGTATTTT
many,TRBV3-1,TRBJ1-6,NA,13,CASSQDPRSPLHF,TGTGCCAGCAGCCAAGACCCTCGGTCACCCCTCCACTTT
NA,TRBV29-1,TRBJ1-5,TRBD1,14,CSARGQGWNQPQHF,TGCAGCGCCCGAGGACAGGGTTGGAATCAGCCCCAGCATTTT
few,TRBV30,TRBJ1-2,TRBD1,11,CAWSSGQPYTF,TGTGCCTGGAGTTCGGGACAGCCTTACACCTTC
many,TRBV27,TRBJ2-7,NA,14,CASSLRATSYEQYF,TGTGCCAGCAGTTTAAGGGCTACCAGCTACGAGCAGTACTTC
few,TRBV12-3/TRBV12-4,TRBJ1-5,TRBD1,16,CASRRGTGYSNQPQHF,TGTGCCAGCAGGCGGGGGACAGGGTATAGCAATCAGCCCCAGCATTTT
NA,TRBV5-4,TRBJ2-2,NA,15,CASSFGGYGTGELFF,TGTGCCAGCAGCTTCGGGGGTTATGGTACCGGGGAGCTGTTTTTT